This T cell receptor beta chain was sequenced during a study of shared clonotypes between healthy human individuals. Whole-study context: Donors had three CD4 naive, three CD4 memory, two CD8 naive and one CD8 memory plate apiece.

There are 13 residues in the CDR3. In germline, CDR1 is KGHSH, CDR2 LQKENI. V dropped 10 bases and J dropped 6; count of bases not matched to a gene: 9. Findings and caveats of the study: Sequencing depth was a factor that was expected to affect clonotype sharing among donors.

With respect to this clone: Its antigen is not identified.

It was across several immunoSEQ plates that each subset's genomic DNA was evenly split. The method was immunoSEQ multiplex PCR; TCRdb's version includes in-frame clones alone and lacks a portion of them. The repertoire holds millions of clones, 80% to 95% seen once, with about 0.39% in the top ten. Sample: naive CD4+ T cells from PBMCs. The sample's subset: CD45RA+ positively selected. This receptor was taken from a man aged 18 to 30 in good health. Some clones in this sample may be carry-over from other donors' samples. The chain links TRBV18 to TRBJ2-1; 7 positions match TRBD2. As DNA, the CDR3 is TGTGCCACGGTGGGGGGGAAGACCAATGAGCAGTTCTTC. It specifies CATVGGKTNEQFF. The full variable domain, rest sourced from reference TRBV18 and TRBJ2-1, is NAGVMQNPRHLVRRRGQEARLRCSPMKGHSHVYWYRQLPEEGLKFMVYLQKENIIDESGMPKERFSAEFPKEGPSILRIQQVVRGDSAAYFCATVGGKTNEQFFGPGTRLTVL.